These 10 T cell receptor beta chains were all obtained from the same sample, sequenced in a study of OX40 agonist ivuxolimab in advanced cancers. Generated by immunoSEQ multiplex PCR, the TCRdb table keeps only in-frame clones and is missing some. This sample has 70,000 to 85,000 clones, with approximately 93% found just once. The sample in question was CD4+ or CD8+ T cells sorted from blood, obtained in a trial of the OX40 agonist ivuxolimab. These receptors were obtained from an adult with an advanced solid tumor such as melanoma, head and neck, liver or kidney cancer.

The J gene is TRBJ2-1, the V gene TRBV9; 10 bases line up with TRBD2. The CDR3 is made up of 18 amino acids. Unmatched junction bases numbered 9, after V lost 0 bases and J lost 3 bases. Germline CDR1 reads SGDLS; CDR2 reads YYNGEE. CDR3 in DNA: TGTGCCAGCAGCGTAGCCCGGACTAGCGGAGCTTACTACAATGAGCAGTTCTTC. Its translation: CASSVARTSGAYYNEQFF.

The V and J genes are TRBV7-9 and TRBJ1-2; D possibly corresponds to TRBD1 (5 bases). Germline V gene data show CDR1 as SEHNR and CDR2 as FQNEAQ (reference sequence). The CDR3 runs to 14 residues. Between the trimmed V and J ends, which lost 5 bases and 1 base, there was a span of 11 bases. The DNA for the CDR3 is TGTGCCAGCAGCCCCCTACAGGATAACTATGGCTACACCTTC. It specifies CASSPLQDNYGYTF. The full variable domain, with the rest looked up from reference TRBV7-9 and TRBJ1-2, is DTGVSQNPRHKITKRGQNVTFRCDPISEHNRLYWYRQTLGQGPEFLTYFQNEAQLEKSRLLSDRFSAERPKGSFSTLEIQRTEQGDSAMYLCASSPLQDNYGYTFGSGTRLTVV.

This chain connects TRBV5-4 to TRBJ1-2; D is possibly TRBD1 (6 bases). The length of the CDR3 is 13 residues. Trimming pared 3 bases from V and 6 bases from J, leaving 12 bases between. CDR1 is SGHNT and CDR2 is YYREEE in the germline V gene (reference sequence). The CDR3 DNA follows: TGTGCCAGCAGCTCCCAGGGGTGGGATGGCTACACCTTC. Its translation is CASSSQGWDGYTF.

This chain links TRBV15 with TRBJ2-1, with 7 bases aligning to TRBD2. The germline V gene encodes CDR1 LNHNV and CDR2 YYDKDF (reference sequence). There are 13 residues in the CDR3. The junction had 2 bases not matched to a gene; V was cut back by 1 base and J by 8 bases. The CDR3 reads CATSRAGRDEQFF. CDR3 DNA: TGTGCCACCAGCAGAGCGGGGAGGGATGAGCAGTTCTTC.

The chain recombines TRBV9 with TRBJ1-3, with 10 bases identical to TRBD1. CDR1 and CDR2 from the germline V gene are SGDLS and YYNGEE. This CDR3 is built from 16 residues. V dropped 4 bases and J dropped 7; count of bases not matched to a gene: 11. This CDR3 reads CASSLGTGDDRNTIYF. The CDR3 DNA is TGTGCCAGCAGCCTCGGGACAGGGGATGACCGGAACACCATATATTTT.

In this sample, this clone turned up once. The V gene is TRBV7-8, the J gene TRBJ2-7; D perhaps matches TRBD2 (6 bases). Germline assignment: CDR1 SGHVS and CDR2 FQNEAQ. This CDR3 comprises 15 residues. Trimming took 8 bases from V and 6 from J, leaving 23 bases between them. The CDR3, as DNA: TGTGCCAGCGCCTCTCCAGGCGGGGCCTTGTTCGAGCAGTACTTC. Translation gives CASASPGGALFEQYF.

This chain uses TRBV30 with TRBJ1-1, with D maybe TRBD1 (6 bases). The CDR3 spans 15 residues. The ends were cut back, 2 bases at V and 4 bases at J, with 17 bases in the middle. Germline V CDR1 and CDR2: GTSNPN, SVGIG (reference sequence). This CDR3 is CAWSINGGGGTEAFF. CDR3 bases: TGTGCCTGGAGTATCAATGGGGGCGGGGGCACTGAAGCTTTCTTT.

This clone was observed once. The gene calls are TRBV28 and TRBJ1-2; D remains unclear. V lost 2 bases and J lost 0, with 19 bases in between. The germline gives CDR1 MDHEN, CDR2 SYDVKM. The CDR3 spans 18 residues. The CDR3, as DNA: TGTGCCAGCAGTTTAATGGGGATAGGAGGAGAAACTAACTATGGCTACACCTTC. It is translated as CASSLMGIGGETNYGYTF.

The V and J genes are TRBV29-1 and TRBJ2-1; 12 nucleotides agree with TRBD2. Germline CDR1 is SQVTM and CDR2 is ANQGSEA. After removal of 7 bases from V and 0 bases from J, the junction contained 10 bases not matched to a gene. CDR3 length equals 17 residues. CDR3 DNA sequence: TGCAGCGGGGGACTAGCGGGCTTCCGGAGCTCCTACAATGAGCAGTTCTTC. It yields the protein CSGGLAGFRSSYNEQFF.

This sequence joins TRBV13 and TRBJ2-7; 8 bases map to TRBD2. CDR3 size: 15 residues. Germline lookup yields CDR1 PRHDT and CDR2 FYEKMQ (reference sequence). The ends lost 0 bases at V and 0 bases at J; junction bases unmatched: 1. CDR3 residues: CASSLGAGGSYEQYF. CDR3 nucleotide sequence: TGTGCCAGCAGCTTAGGGGCGGGAGGCTCCTACGAGCAGTACTTC.